The next 2 T cell receptor beta chains were all read from a single sample in a study of T cell responses to AZD1222 COVID-19 vaccine. The assay was immunoSEQ multiplex PCR, and TCRdb's table has in-frame clones only and misses some. The sample includes tens of thousands of clones, approximately 89% of them seen just once. This specimen was peripheral blood, taken 28 days after the second AZD1222 dose. These TCRs come from an adult who received the AZD1222 COVID-19 vaccine.

This clone has only a few counts. The V call is TRBV14, the J call TRBJ1-5; no definite D call. Trimming removed 2 bases from V and 3 bases from J, with 2 bases in between. Germline V gives CDR1 SGHDN, CDR2 FVKESK. The CDR3 spans 12 residues. CDR3 nucleotides: TGTGCCAGCAGCCAATTCAATCAGCCCCAGCATTTT. Translating gives CASSQFNQPQHF.

This clone has only one observation. The chain couples TRBV9 to TRBJ2-5; 12 bases align to TRBD2. Germline loops: CDR1 SGDLS, CDR2 YYNGEE. V lost 3 bases, J lost 5 bases, and 8 bases stayed unmatched. The CDR3 spans 16 residues. CDR3 in amino acids: CASSDQHGLAGETQYF. The CDR3 DNA follows: TGTGCCAGCAGCGACCAGCACGGACTAGCGGGGGAGACCCAGTACTTC. Full variable domain (rest looked up from reference TRBV9 and TRBJ2-5): DSGVTQTPKHLITATGQRVTLRCSPRSGDLSVYWYQQSLDQGLQFLIQYYNGEERAKGNILERFSAQQFPDLHSELNLSSLELGDSALYFCASSDQHGLAGETQYFGPGTRLLVL.